The entry below describes one TCR beta chain. Its antigen is unidentified. Libraries were prepared by immunoSEQ multiplex PCR; TCRdb keeps only in-frame clonotypes and omits some of them. The sample contains 40,000 to 50,000 clones, over 60% of which appear only once. Cultured cells yielded isolated CD4+ T cells after 10 days. Two-dose BNT162b2 or mRNA-1273 vaccination was given to participants. The vaccine recipients had no prior SARS-CoV-2 infection, with negative nucleocapsid antibodies. The data were obtained in a study of vaccination effects on CD4 cells after COVID-19. Study-wide context: Before sequencing took place, the ViraFEST assay used viral peptide pools to expand antigen-specific CD4+ T cells. Findings of the study overall: Researchers reported few convalescent patients and no early post-infection timepoints in the study. Healthy vaccinees showed cross-reactivity with common cold coronaviruses in only 1 of 255 vaccine-induced clones.

The source is a human donor who received a COVID-19 vaccine. This specimen consisted of CD4+ T cells from PBMCs cultured without peptide, obtained after COVID-19 vaccination.

CDR3: CATSSGGPHSNQPQHF. CDR3 nucleotides: TGTGCCACCAGCAGTGGAGGGCCCCATAGCAATCAGCCCCAGCATTTT. The chain uses TRBV15 and TRBJ1-5; D unresolved. The CDR3 length is 16 residues. Trimming took 3 bases from V and 0 from J, leaving 12 bases between them. Germline values: CDR1 LNHNV, CDR2 YYDKDF (reference sequence).